The sequence of this TCR beta chain was determined in a study of blood T cell repertoires in COVID-19. In the study overall: Some COVID-19 samples were acute and others convalescent; all came from the United States, Italy and Spain.

TCRdb keeps only in-frame clones here, not all; method: immunoSEQ multiplex PCR. The table has a few hundred thousand clones, 86% seen once. The CDR3 runs to 14 residues. CDR1 MNHEY and CDR2 SMNVEV come from the germline V gene (reference sequence). V gave up 3 bases and J gave up 1 base; unmatched junction bases: 1. In terms of age and location, participants ranged from roughly 18 to 100 years and lived in roughly 22 US areas. Exposed study participants had met a COVID-19 case within 2 weeks before entry. The receptor's source is a woman aged 25-40 years who had been exposed to COVID-19. The chain couples TRBV27 to TRBJ1-1, with 8 positions matching TRBD1. Sequenced sample: PBMCs or T cells enriched from blood (not recorded which). This CDR3 is CASSLDRANTEAFF. The DNA of the CDR3 is TGTGCCAGCAGTTTGGACAGGGCGAACACTGAAGCTTTCTTT.